This T cell receptor (beta chain) derives from a study of cytomegalovirus exposure and HLA in healthy donors. Whole-study context: Earlier work reported about 110 million unique TCR beta sequences from approximately 180 million T cells.

The CDR3 has 13 amino acids. The trim removed 4 bases at V and 3 bases at J, leaving 2 bases unmatched. The V gene's germline CDR1 is SGHNT and CDR2 YENEEA. 60 Vbeta and 13 Jbeta primers were used in PCR. The assay was immunoSEQ multiplex PCR, and TCRdb's table has in-frame clones only and misses some. The profile covers about 140,000 clones, with approximately 85% appearing a single time and around 0.54% taken by the ten largest. Material for sequencing was PBMCs. The sequence derives from a woman in her forties in good health and CMV-seronegative. This chain links TRBV11-3 with TRBJ1-1; the match to TRBD1 covers 7 bases. The CDR3: CASSSQGDTEAFF. CDR3 nucleotides: TGTGCCAGCAGCTCCCAGGGGGACACTGAAGCTTTCTTT.